This T cell receptor beta chain was found in a study of shared clonotypes between healthy human individuals. V dropped 0 bases and J dropped 7 bases, with 7 bases sitting between them. CDR3 length equals 12 residues. CDR1 is SGDLS and CDR2 is YYNGEE in the germline V gene. As to this clone: No antigen is known for it.

Study findings and constraints: Researchers sampled only blood; tissue repertoires likely differ. Across subsets, estimated richness was generally greater for naive than for memory populations.

CD8 cells regarded as naive lacked CD45RO, were positively chosen for CCR7, and omitted terminally differentiated effector memory CD45RA+ cells. Donors comprised only Caucasian adults living in Nashville, Tennessee. Deep-level settings were used for running the assay. Assay used: immunoSEQ multiplex PCR; TCRdb lists only in-frame clones, some missing. This sample has about 750,000 clones; 90% to 95% occur once, and the top ten carry about 24%. This TCR came from a man younger than 40 in good health. Sequenced sample: naive CD8+ T cells sorted from blood. This chain links TRBV9 with TRBJ1-1, with D unresolved. The DNA for the CDR3 is TGTGCCAGCAGCGTAGAGGGTCTTGAAGCTTTCTTT. Translated, it gives CASSVEGLEAFF. Filled out from reference TRBV9 and TRBJ1-1, the complete variable domain reads DSGVTQTPKHLITATGQRVTLRCSPRSGDLSVYWYQQSLDQGLQFLIQYYNGEERAKGNILERFSAQQFPDLHSELNLSSLELGDSALYFCASSVEGLEAFFGQGTRLTVV.